Below, one T cell receptor beta chain is given with its context. What it recognizes is unknown. This sample is part of a study of cytomegalovirus exposure and HLA in healthy donors. The germline CDR1 and CDR2 sequences are LGHNA and YSLEER. V was trimmed by 2 bases and J by 6 bases, leaving 16 bases between them. The CDR3 has 15 amino acids. Despite likely unrecorded immune exposures, the donors were nominally healthy at the time of sampling. Study outcomes and limitations: A later analysis linked fewer than 20,000 TCR beta sequences to HLA alleles at 0.05 false discovery rate. Some V segments could not be told apart, so they were left out, TRBV6-2 and TRBV6-3 among them. Prior analysis indicated that the majority of TCR beta V segments exhibited productivity approximately 87% or approximately 30% of the time.

The PCR ran on 60 Vbeta and 13 Jbeta primers. Repertoires were generated with immunoSEQ multiplex PCR, while TCRdb's copy carries only in-frame clones and drops some. Counted here are 250,000 to 350,000 clones, about 90% occurring once; the ten biggest clones make up roughly 2.3%. The sample comprised PBMCs. The TCR originated in a woman aged 18-35 years in good health and CMV-seronegative. The chain is built from TRBV4-3 and TRBJ1-1; D not certain. CDR3: CASSQSWASGPEAFF. The CDR3 DNA is TGCGCCAGCAGCCAATCCTGGGCCTCCGGCCCTGAAGCTTTCTTT.